These 18 T cell receptor beta chains originate from one sample sequenced in a study of T cells after yellow fever vaccination (dated by TCRdb to between 2018 and 2021). The library was produced with 5' RACE. TCRdb names Illumina NovaSeq 6000 as the instrument used. The public sequencing data were trimmed at Q25 with fastp and processed into clonotypes with MiXCR by TCRdb, which kept only in-frame beta chains. Rows are unified per CDR3 protein, each entry keeping the most common DNA and genes. The sample table holds 300,000 to 400,000 distinct CDR3 sequences, of which roughly 4.3% were seen once. Approximately 24% of the sample is taken by the ten largest. The treatment or condition label here, explained by the study, means: live attenuated yellow fever vaccine strain. Material: PBMCs, obtained 5 days after the yellow fever booster vaccination. The receptors were sampled from a man aged 18 to 29 who received the YFV17D yellow fever vaccine.

In its sample, this clonotype was seen a few times. The rearrangement links TRBV20-1 to TRBJ1-1, with a possible D match to TRBD1 (5 bases). V lost 2 bases and J 7 bases, leaving 8 bases between the germline ends. The CDR3 is 11 amino acids. From germline, CDR1 is DFQATT and CDR2 SNEGSKA (reference sequence). The CDR3 DNA is TGCAGTGCTAGACAGGGCGTTGAAGCTTTCTTT. Translation: CSARQGVEAFF.

This clonotype appeared many times. This chain links TRBV6-5 with TRBJ1-6; no clear D. V was clipped by 2 bases and J by 0 bases, with 14 bases between them. CDR3 size: 18 residues. Germline V lookup: CDR1 MNHEY, CDR2 SVGAGI. The chain's CDR3 is CASSYHSTPSSYNSPLHF. The DNA for the CDR3 is TGTGCCAGCAGTTACCACAGTACCCCGAGCTCCTATAATTCACCCCTCCACTTT.

This clonotype was seen at least ten times. The chain has TRBV7-9 and TRBJ1-1; 9 bases agree with TRBD1. Germline V gene sequence: CDR1 SEHNR, CDR2 FQNEAQ (reference sequence). J gave up 4 bases and V 1 base, and 7 bases lay outside the gene matches. The CDR3 is made up of 16 amino acids. As DNA, the CDR3 is TGTGCCAGCAGCTTAGTCGGGACAGGGAGGGCCACTGAAGCTTTCTTT. Translating it yields CASSLVGTGRATEAFF.

This clonotype was observed many times. The chain carries TRBV5-1 and TRBJ2-7; D uncertain. Deletions cut 3 bases from V and 2 bases from J, with 12 bases between. The CDR3 is 14 amino acids. CDR1 SGHRS and CDR2 YFSETQ come from the germline V gene. The CDR3 is CASSWTTGPYEQYF. CDR3 nucleotide sequence: TGCGCCAGCAGCTGGACGACTGGACCCTACGAGCAGTACTTC.

There are many counts of this clonotype. The chain is built from TRBV6-6 and TRBJ2-2; D not resolved. Trimming took off 4 bases at V and 5 bases at J, with 8 bases between the two ends. This CDR3 comprises 13 residues. The germline CDR1 and CDR2 sequences are MNHNY and SVGAGI (reference sequence). CDR3: CASSSYGTGELFF. The CDR3 bases are TGTGCCAGCAGTTCCTATGGGACCGGGGAGCTGTTTTTT.

The chain joins TRBV12-3 or TRBV12-4 to TRBJ2-1; D unresolved. This CDR3 has 15 amino acids. V lost 6 bases and J lost 0, with 12 bases in between. The CDR3 sequence: CASSPTESSYNEQFF. In DNA form, the CDR3 reads TGTGCCAGCAGCCCTACGGAGAGCTCCTACAATGAGCAGTTCTTC.

The chain uses TRBV11-2 and TRBJ2-7; D gene unclear. The CDR3 is 13 amino acids. Per the germline V gene, CDR1 is SGHAT and CDR2 is FQNNGV. Trimming took off 5 bases at V and 3 bases at J, with 11 bases between the two ends. CDR3 in amino acids: CASSQEEYYEQYV. The CDR3 bases are TGTGCCAGCAGCCAAGAGGAGTACTACGAGCAGTACGTC.

This clonotype has just a few counts. The rearrangement links TRBV20-1 to TRBJ2-5, with TRBD2 identical over 13 bases. Looked up from germline, CDR1 is DFQATT and CDR2 is SNEGSKA (reference sequence). The CDR3 is 17 amino acids. V shed 6 bases, J shed 5 bases, and the junction held 15 bases outside the gene matches. CDR3 residues: CSAKTGLAGYYTETQYF. DNA for the CDR3: TGCAGTGCAAAGACGGGACTAGCGGGATATTATACGGAGACCCAGTACTTC.

The chain has TRBV6-6 and TRBJ1-1; TRBD1 might be the D (5 bases). Germline CDR1 reads MNHNY; CDR2 reads SVGAGI (reference sequence). With 2 bases removed from V and 1 base from J, the gap between germline ends came to 17 bases. The length of the CDR3 is 17 residues. In DNA, the CDR3 is TGTGCCAGCAGTTACGGAAATCGGGGCAGGGAGAACACTGAAGCTTTCTTT. Residues: CASSYGNRGRENTEAFF.

This clonotype showed up just a few times. This chain connects TRBV5-1 to TRBJ2-3; TRBD2 agrees at 8 bases. This CDR3 comprises 16 residues. Looked up from germline, CDR1 is SGHRS and CDR2 is YFSETQ. V lost 4 bases and J lost 2; bases outside the gene matches: 9. The CDR3 loop reads CASSPTPGGDTDTQYF. CDR3 DNA: TGCGCCAGCAGCCCAACCCCCGGGGGGGACACAGATACGCAGTATTTT.

This clonotype has a count of ten or more. The chain joins TRBV6-2 or TRBV6-3 to TRBJ2-2, with D hard to call. Germline CDR1 and CDR2: MNHEY and SVGEGT. The V end lost 6 bases, the J end lost 5 bases, and 7 bases lay between the germline ends. CDR3 length equals 12 residues. The CDR3 DNA reads TGTGCCAGCAGACGAGAGACCGGGGAGCTGTTTTTT. It translates to CASRRETGELFF.

This clonotype was detected only a few times. CDR3 nucleotides: TGCGCCAGCAGCTTGGGGCTTACCTACGAGCAGTACTTC. Its translation: CASSLGLTYEQYF. The V call is TRBV5-1, the J call TRBJ2-7; D not certain. V lost 0 bases, J lost 2 bases, and 6 bases lay in between. CDR3 length: 13 residues. Germline loops: CDR1 SGHRS, CDR2 YFSETQ.

This clonotype was recorded many times. The chain carries TRBV5-1 and TRBJ2-3; D is perhaps TRBD2 (6 bases). Germline V gene sequence: CDR1 SGHRS, CDR2 YFSETQ. The ends were cut back, 6 bases at V and 0 bases at J, with 11 bases in the middle. CDR3 length: 14 residues. This CDR3 reads CASNGRESTDTQYF. CDR3 sequence (DNA): TGCGCCAGCAACGGACGGGAGAGCACAGATACGCAGTATTTT.

In its sample, this clonotype was seen many times. The chain joins TRBV7-2 to TRBJ2-2, with 13 bases identical to TRBD2. With V trimmed by 5 bases and J by 6 bases, 9 bases remained unmatched. The V gene's germline CDR1 is SGHTA and CDR2 FQGNSA. The length of the CDR3 is 17 residues. CDR3 region: CASSARLAGGGAGELFF. The CDR3 bases are TGTGCCAGCAGCGCCCGACTAGCGGGGGGCGGGGCCGGGGAGCTGTTTTTT. The whole variable domain, remainder taken from reference TRBV7-2 and TRBJ2-2, is GAGVSQSPSNKVTEKGKDVELRCDPISGHTALYWYRQSLGQGLEFLIYFQGNSAPDKSGLPSDRFSAERTGGSVSTLTIQRTQQEDSAVYLCASSARLAGGGAGELFFGEGSRLTVL.

The genes are TRBV7-9 and TRBJ1-2, with 7 bases identical to TRBD1. This CDR3 comprises 13 residues. Germline-derived CDR1 and CDR2 are SEHNR and FQNEAQ (reference sequence). The J segment lost 7 bases and the V segment lost 6 bases, leaving 8 bases of the junction unmatched. CDR3 nucleotides: TGTGCCAGCAGGCTACAGGGGTGGCGTGGCTACACCTTC. As protein: CASRLQGWRGYTF.

V gene TRBV5-1 combines with J gene TRBJ1-4; 9 positions match TRBD1. CDR3 length equals 13 residues. J was trimmed by 7 bases and V by 5 bases; bases with no gene match: 3. From germline, CDR1 is SGHRS and CDR2 YFSETQ. CDR3 amino acids: CASSGTGPEKLFF. The DNA for the CDR3 is TGCGCCAGCAGTGGGACAGGGCCTGAAAAACTGTTTTTT.

This clonotype was recorded at least ten times. This sequence joins TRBV12-3 or TRBV12-4 and TRBJ2-1; 8 bases map to TRBD2. The V and J ends lost 5 bases and 8 bases, in that order; junction bases with no gene match: 14. The CDR3 runs 16 residues. Written as DNA, the CDR3 is TGTGCCAGCAGTAACAACCGGGGGGGCGGGTCTTATGAGCAGTTCTTC. This codes for CASSNNRGGGSYEQFF.

The genes are TRBV4-3 and TRBJ2-4; 7 bases agree with TRBD2. Per the germline V gene, CDR1 is LGHNA and CDR2 is YSLEER. Losses at the gene ends were 0 bases for V and 9 bases for J; bases not matched to a gene: 11. The CDR3 runs to 16 residues. The CDR3 spells CASSQDPPSGPGIQYF. CDR3 sequence (DNA): TGCGCCAGCAGCCAAGACCCGCCTAGCGGCCCCGGCATTCAGTACTTC.